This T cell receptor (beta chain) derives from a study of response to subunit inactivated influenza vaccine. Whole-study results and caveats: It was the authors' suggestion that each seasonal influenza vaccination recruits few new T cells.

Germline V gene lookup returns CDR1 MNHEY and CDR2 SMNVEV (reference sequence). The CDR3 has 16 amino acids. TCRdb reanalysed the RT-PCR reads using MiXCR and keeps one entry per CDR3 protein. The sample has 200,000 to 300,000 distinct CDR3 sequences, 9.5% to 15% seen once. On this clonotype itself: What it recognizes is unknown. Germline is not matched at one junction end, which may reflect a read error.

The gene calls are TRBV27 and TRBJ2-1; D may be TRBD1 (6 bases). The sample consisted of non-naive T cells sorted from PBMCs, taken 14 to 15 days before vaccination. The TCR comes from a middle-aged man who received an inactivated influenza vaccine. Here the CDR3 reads CASSGIGGALFHDQFF. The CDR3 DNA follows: TGTGCCAGCAGTGGGATAGGGGGAGCTCTATTCCATGATCAGTTCTTC.